This TCR beta chain comes out of a study of blood T cells in healthy people across ages. Using a J-beta primer mix together with a sample-barcoded 5' primer, a second PCR was run for roughly 6 to 12 cycles. Every sample returned 2.5 million or more CDR3-containing paired-end reads. TCRdb independently ran MiXCR on the 5' RACE reads; one entry per CDR3 protein. In the table there are 1.4 million to 1.5 million distinct CDR3 sequences, 35% to 45% of which are singletons. Germline lookup yields CDR1 MNHEY and CDR2 SMNVEV (reference sequence). V was shortened by 4 bases and J by 7 bases, with 24 bases between the two germline ends. The CDR3 length is 17 residues. This clonotype was counted between two and nine times. What it binds is unknown. Whole-study results and caveats: When set beside aged donors, long-lived donors presented more naive CD4+ cells and higher diversity. Measured against age, TCR beta diversity per million T cells decreased in a roughly linear manner.

The sequenced sample was blood. This sequence was found in a woman between 18 and 29 years old in good health. This chain links TRBV27 with TRBJ2-3; no firm D call. CDR3 coding DNA: TGTGCCAGCAGTTCGAAACGCAGCTTGTGGGCCTTTAATACGCAGTATTTT. It codes for CASSSKRSLWAFNTQYF.